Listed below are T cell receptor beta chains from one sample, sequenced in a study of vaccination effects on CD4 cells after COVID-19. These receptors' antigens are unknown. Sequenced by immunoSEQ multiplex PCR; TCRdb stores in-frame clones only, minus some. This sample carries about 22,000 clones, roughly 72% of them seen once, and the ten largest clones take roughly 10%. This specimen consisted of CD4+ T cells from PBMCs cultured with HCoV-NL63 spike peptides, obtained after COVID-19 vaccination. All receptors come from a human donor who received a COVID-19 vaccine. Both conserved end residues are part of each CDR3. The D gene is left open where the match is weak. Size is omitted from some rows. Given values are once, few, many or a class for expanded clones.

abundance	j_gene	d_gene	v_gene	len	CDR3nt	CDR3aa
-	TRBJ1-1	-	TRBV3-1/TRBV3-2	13	TGTGCCAGCAGAGCCATTGGGGGGACTGAAGCTTTCTTT	CASRAIGGTEAFF
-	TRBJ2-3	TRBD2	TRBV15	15	TGTGCCACCAGGGGAGCGGGGGGGGGCACAGATACGCAGTATTTT	CATRGAGGGTDTQYF
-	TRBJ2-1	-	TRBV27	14	TGTGCCAGCAGTTATCAGGGTGGGAACAATGAGCAGTTCTTC	CASSYQGGNNEQFF
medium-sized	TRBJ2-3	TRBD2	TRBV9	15	TGTGCCAGCAGCGTACAGCGGGGGGGCATCGATACGCAGTATTTT	CASSVQRGGIDTQYF
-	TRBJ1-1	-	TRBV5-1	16	TGCGCCAGCAGCTTGTCGGGGGGGGGAATCAACACTGAAGCTTTCTTT	CASSLSGGGINTEAFF
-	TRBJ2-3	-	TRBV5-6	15	TGTGCCAGCAGCTTGAACTACTATAGCACAGATACGCAGTATTTT	CASSLNYYSTDTQYF
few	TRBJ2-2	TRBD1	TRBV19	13	TGTGCCAGTAGGATCGACAGGGCCGGGGAGCTGTTTTTT	CASRIDRAGELFF
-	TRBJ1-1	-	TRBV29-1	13	TGCAGCGTCGTACAGGGAGTGAACACTGAAGCTTTCTTT	CSVVQGVNTEAFF
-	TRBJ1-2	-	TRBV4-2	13	TGTGCCAGCAGTCGGGGGAGCGACTATGGCTACACCTTC	CASSRGSDYGYTF
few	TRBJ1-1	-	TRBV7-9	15	TGTGCCAGCAGCTTCTCATACAGGGTATTCACTGAAGCTTTCTTT	CASSFSYRVFTEAFF
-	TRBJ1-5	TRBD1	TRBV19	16	TGTGCCAGTACCCCCGGGACAGGGTATAGCAATCAGCCCCAGCATTTT	CASTPGTGYSNQPQHF
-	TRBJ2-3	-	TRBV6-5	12	TGTGCCAGCACCGCGAACTTCCCTAGCGCCTATTTT	CASTANFPSAYF
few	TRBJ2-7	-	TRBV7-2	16	TGTGCCAGCAGCTTTAGAGAGACAAGGATATCCTACGAGCAGTACTTC	CASSFRETRISYEQYF
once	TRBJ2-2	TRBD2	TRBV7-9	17	TGTGCCAGCAGCTTGCAGGGACTAGCGGGAGGAGGCGGGGAGCTGTTTTTT	CASSLQGLAGGGGELFF
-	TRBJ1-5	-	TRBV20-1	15	TGCAGTGCTAGTAGCCCGGGGGGTCGCAATCAGCCCCAGCATTTT	CSASSPGGRNQPQHF
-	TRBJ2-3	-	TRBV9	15	TGTGCCAGCAGCGTACAGGGACTCTTCACAGATACGCAGTATTTT	CASSVQGLFTDTQYF
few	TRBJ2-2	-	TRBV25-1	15	TGTGCCAGCAGTGTCGGAGGAACGAACACCGGGGAGCTGTTTTTT	CASSVGGTNTGELFF
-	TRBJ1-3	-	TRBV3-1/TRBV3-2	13	TGTGCCAGCAGCCACCTAAAGGGACTCCGCATATATTTT	CASSHLKGLRIYF